One and the same sample provided the 14 T cell receptor beta chains below, sequenced in a study of T cell changes during pregnancy in multiple sclerosis (dated by TCRdb to about 2019). The protocol used for the library was the immunoSEQ multiplex PCR assay. In TCRdb, the immuneACCESS table is reduced to in-frame sequences with V and J assigned. These tables do not hold every clone; where another copy was compared, an unresolved V gene accounts for under half, and the others remain unexplained. The table for this sample lists around 100,000 clones; about nine tenths of them were counted only once. The ten most abundant clones make up 3.5% of the sample. Sequenced material: peripheral blood, taken after pregnancy. These receptors all stem from a female donor with multiple sclerosis, enrolled in a pregnancy study.

The rearrangement joins TRBV6-1 to TRBJ2-7, with D perhaps TRBD1 (5 bases). The CDR3 loop spans 15 amino acids. V dropped 2 bases and J dropped 0 bases, with 11 bases sitting between them. Germline lookup yields CDR1 MNHNS and CDR2 SASEGT. In DNA form, the CDR3 reads TGTGCCAGCAGTGAAATCGGCAGGGTCTCCTACGAGCAGTACTTC. It is translated as CASSEIGRVSYEQYF.

V usage is TRBV5-8 and J usage is TRBJ2-7, with 8 bases aligning to TRBD1. The germline V gene encodes CDR1 SGHTS and CDR2 YDEGEE. There are 15 residues in the CDR3. The V and J ends lost 4 bases and 3 bases, in that order; junction bases with no gene match: 9. The CDR3 reads CASSTTGTGFYEQYF. The CDR3 DNA sequence: TGTGCCAGCAGCACAACCGGGACAGGTTTCTACGAGCAGTACTTC.

The chain has TRBV9 and TRBJ1-1; 8 bases match TRBD1. V dropped 0 bases and J dropped 3; count of bases not matched to a gene: 16. Per the germline V gene, CDR1 is SGDLS and CDR2 is YYNGEE. The length of the CDR3 is 19 residues. The CDR3, as DNA: TGTGCCAGCAGCGTAGCCCCGGACAGGGACGTCACCTGGGACACTGAAGCTTTCTTT. Encoded protein: CASSVAPDRDVTWDTEAFF.

The chain is built from TRBV11-2 and TRBJ1-1, with no clear D. The CDR3 runs to 13 residues. The V end was cut by 5 bases, the J end by 6 bases, with 13 bases between. In germline, CDR1 is SGHAT, CDR2 FQNNGV. CDR3 sequence (DNA): TGTGCCAGCAGCCCCCTAACGGTATCTGAAGCTTTCTTT. Its translation is CASSPLTVSEAFF.

J is TRBJ1-4 and V is TRBV9; TRBD1 agrees at 10 bases. V trimming: 2 bases; J trimming: 2 bases; junction bases outside the gene matches: 3. This CDR3 region has 16 residues. Germline values: CDR1 SGDLS, CDR2 YYNGEE. This chain's CDR3 is CASSVGQGETNEKLFF. The DNA for the CDR3 is TGTGCCAGCAGCGTCGGACAGGGGGAGACTAATGAAAAACTGTTTTTT.

This chain uses TRBV7-8 with TRBJ2-4, with D possibly being TRBD1 (6 bases). V lost 5 bases and J lost 4, with 9 bases in between. This CDR3 has 13 residues. Germline V gene data show CDR1 as SGHVS and CDR2 as FQNEAQ. The CDR3 DNA is TGTGCCAGCAGCAGCGGACAGAAAAACATTCAGTACTTC. This encodes CASSSGQKNIQYF. Full variable domain (remainder filled in from reference TRBV7-8 and TRBJ2-4): GAGVSQSPRYKVAKRGQDVALRCDPISGHVSLFWYQQALGQGPEFLTYFQNEAQLDKSGLPSDRFFAERPEGSVSTLKIQRTQQEDSAVYLCASSSGQKNIQYFGAGTRLSVL.

The V call is TRBV27, the J call TRBJ2-7; D is ambiguous. There are 12 residues in the CDR3. Trimming stripped 4 bases from V and 2 bases from J, with 6 bases between. Per the germline V gene, CDR1 is MNHEY and CDR2 is SMNVEV (reference sequence). CDR3 DNA: TGTGCCAGCAGTTCCACTCCCTACGAGCAGTACTTC. Protein: CASSSTPYEQYF.

V and J are TRBV11-3 and TRBJ2-5, with 8 bases lining up with TRBD2. Trimming took 5 bases from V and 4 from J; bases not matched to a gene: 9. This CDR3 is built from 15 residues. Per germline, CDR1 SGHNT and CDR2 YENEEA. This CDR3 is CASSPGAGGLETQYF. The CDR3 nucleotides are TGTGCCAGCAGCCCCGGGGCGGGGGGTCTAGAGACCCAGTACTTC.

The CDR3 region is CASSTPGQLQETQYF. In nucleotides, the CDR3 is TGTGCCAGCAGCACCCCGGGACAGCTTCAAGAGACCCAGTACTTC. The chain couples TRBV7-9 to TRBJ2-5; 7 nucleotides align to TRBD1. Germline assignment: CDR1 SEHNR and CDR2 FQNEAQ (reference sequence). V lost 5 bases, J lost 2 bases, and 8 bases stayed unmatched. The CDR3 covers 15 residues. The variable domain in full, with the rest retrieved from reference TRBV7-9 and TRBJ2-5, is DTGVSQNPRHKITKRGQNVTFRCDPISEHNRLYWYRQTLGQGPEFLTYFQNEAQLEKSRLLSDRFSAERPKGSFSTLEIQRTEQGDSAMYLCASSTPGQLQETQYFGPGTRLLVL.

This chain connects TRBV28 to TRBJ2-7; D perhaps matches TRBD1 (5 bases). CDR1 and CDR2 from the germline V gene are MDHEN and SYDVKM. This CDR3 contains 14 residues. V was trimmed by 2 bases and J by 1 base, leaving 9 bases between them. CDR3 residues: CASSLGAGSYEQYF. In nucleotides, the CDR3 is TGTGCCAGCAGTTTAGGGGCAGGATCCTACGAGCAGTACTTC.

The chain recombines TRBV30 with TRBJ2-7; D not resolved. V lost 3 bases to trimming and J lost 3 bases, with 12 bases between them. The CDR3 is 13 amino acids. Germline V gives CDR1 GTSNPN, CDR2 SVGIG (reference sequence). The CDR3 nucleotides are TGTGCCTGGAGCGGCAGGATCCTCTACGAGCAGTACTTC. It translates to CAWSGRILYEQYF.

This chain's CDR3 is CASSDRQTMNTEAFF. The CDR3 DNA reads TGTGCCAGCAGCGACCGACAGACCATGAACACTGAAGCTTTCTTT. This chain uses TRBV9 with TRBJ1-1, with D perhaps matching TRBD1 (5 bases). The CDR3 is made up of 15 amino acids. Germline V gene lookup returns CDR1 SGDLS and CDR2 YYNGEE. The V end lost 3 bases, the J end lost 0 bases, and 12 bases lay between the germline ends.

This chain connects TRBV27 to TRBJ1-2, with D tentatively TRBD1 (5 bases). Per germline, CDR1 MNHEY and CDR2 SMNVEV (reference sequence). The CDR3 is 13 residues long. V gave up 8 bases and J gave up 4 bases, with 14 bases separating them. In DNA form, the CDR3 reads TGTGCCAGCTCCACGGGGGTGGGCTATGGCTACACCTTC. Translation: CASSTGVGYGYTF.

V gene TRBV19 combines with J gene TRBJ1-1; D uncertain. The CDR3 length is 13 residues. The germline V gene encodes CDR1 LNHDA and CDR2 SQIVND (reference sequence). V was clipped by 5 bases and J by 3 bases, with 10 bases between them. The CDR3 DNA reads as TGTGCCAGTAGTGAGGGTCTTTACACTGAAGCTTTCTTT. Protein sequence: CASSEGLYTEAFF.